This entry describes one T cell receptor beta chain. The antigen is not known. Other DNA sequences in the same sample also yield this CDR3. This sample was taken from a study of cytomegalovirus exposure and HLA in healthy donors. The PCR contained 60 Vbeta and 13 Jbeta primers. Repertoires were generated with immunoSEQ multiplex PCR, while TCRdb's copy carries only in-frame clones and drops some. The specimen's table records approximately 180,000 clones. Germline V gene data show CDR1 as SQVTM and CDR2 as ANQGSEA. The CDR3 runs to 18 residues. The ends were cut back, 3 bases at V and 2 bases at J, with 25 bases in the middle. Study outcomes and limitations: Only CMV serostatus was available as immune exposure information. Common viral pathogens seemed to be connected with several of the most significant clusters, according to a later analysis.

The chain couples TRBV29-1 to TRBJ2-5, with D tentatively TRBD2 (6 bases). Sequenced material: PBMCs. The sequence was obtained from a man aged 25-40 years in good health and CMV-seronegative. The CDR3 DNA reads TGCAGCGTTGAGTCGTCCGGGGCAGGGAGGACTTATCAAGAGACCCAGTACTTC. As protein: CSVESSGAGRTYQETQYF.